This T cell receptor beta chain was sequenced during a study of blood T cell repertoires in COVID-19. Across the study: Samples of COVID-19 (acute and convalescent) were obtained from the United States, Italy and Spain. T cells, B-cell-depleted T cells, or PBMCs supplied cDNA or gDNA.

The CDR3 extends over 14 amino acids. Germline values: CDR1 ENHRY, CDR2 SYGVKD. V shed 6 bases and J 0 bases; nucleotides not matched to a gene: 4. Sequenced by immunoSEQ multiplex PCR; TCRdb stores in-frame clones only, minus some. The sample has fewer than 40,000 clones, nearly 90% seen once; the top ten hold around 30%. There are a few counts of this clone. This sequence joins TRBV10-3 and TRBJ2-7; 8 bases map to TRBD1. Specimen: peripheral blood. The origin of this receptor is an elderly man with acute or convalescent COVID-19. CDR3: CAIRRDRISYEQYF. The CDR3 region has the DNA TGTGCCATCAGGAGGGACAGGATCTCCTACGAGCAGTACTTC.